This TCR beta chain is from a study of OX40 agonist ivuxolimab in advanced cancers. Study-level background: The patients received ivuxolimab by intravenous route every 2 weeks at 0.01 to 10 mg/kg. Patients with hepatocellular carcinoma, melanoma, renal cell or head and neck cancer made up the dose-escalation patients.

Only in-frame clones appear in the TCRdb table, and some are missing; sequencing was by immunoSEQ multiplex PCR. Of 70,000 or so clones listed, more than 85% were seen once; the top ten hold about 8%. The TCR originated in an adult with an advanced solid tumor such as melanoma, head and neck, liver or kidney cancer. The sequencing here drew on CD4+ or CD8+ T cells sorted from blood, taken in a trial of the OX40 agonist ivuxolimab.

CDR3 nucleotide sequence: TGTGCCAGCAGCAAAGTGAAAAGGGGTAACACCGGGGAGCTGTTTTTT. This codes for CASSKVKRGNTGELFF. This chain connects TRBV21-1 to TRBJ2-2; TRBD1, the table's D call, was not compared with the DNA. TRBV21-1 is marked as a pseudogene. This CDR3 has 16 residues.